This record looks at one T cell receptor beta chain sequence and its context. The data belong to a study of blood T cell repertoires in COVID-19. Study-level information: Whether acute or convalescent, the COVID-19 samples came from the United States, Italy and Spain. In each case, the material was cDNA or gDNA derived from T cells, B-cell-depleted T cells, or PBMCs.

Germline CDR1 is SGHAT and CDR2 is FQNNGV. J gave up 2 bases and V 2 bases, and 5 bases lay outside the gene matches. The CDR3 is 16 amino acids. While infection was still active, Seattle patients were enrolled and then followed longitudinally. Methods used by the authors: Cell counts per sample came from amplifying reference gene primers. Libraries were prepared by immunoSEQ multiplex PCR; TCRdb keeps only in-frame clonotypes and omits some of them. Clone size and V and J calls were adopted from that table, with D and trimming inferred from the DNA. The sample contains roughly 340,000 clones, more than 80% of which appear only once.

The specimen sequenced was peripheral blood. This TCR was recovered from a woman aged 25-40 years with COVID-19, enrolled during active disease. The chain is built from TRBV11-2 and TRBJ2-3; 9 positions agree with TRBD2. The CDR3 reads CASSLRAGGLTDTQYF. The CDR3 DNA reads TGTGCCAGCAGCTTACGCGCGGGAGGGCTCACAGATACGCAGTATTTT.